The T cell receptor beta chain described here comes from a study of blood T cell repertoires in COVID-19. Looking at the study overall: Samples of COVID-19 (acute and convalescent) were obtained from the United States, Italy and Spain. PBMCs, B-cell-depleted T cells, or T cells provided the cDNA or gDNA that made up the material.

There are 13 residues in the CDR3. V lost 2 bases to trimming and J lost 4 bases, with 8 bases between them. Looked up from germline, CDR1 is GTSNPN and CDR2 is SVGIG (reference sequence). How the authors handled the data: Cell counts per sample came from amplifying reference gene primers. Here immunoSEQ multiplex PCR was the method, and the copy in TCRdb shows in-frame clones only, minus some. The V and J calls and clone size were taken over from that table, and D and trimming were inferred from the DNA. Of about 330,000 clones in the sample, more than 70% were seen once. Sequencing was performed on peripheral blood. The source is a woman aged 45-60 years with acute or convalescent COVID-19. The V call is TRBV30, the J call TRBJ2-2, with a weak D call TRBD2 (5 bases). CDR3 region: CAWSPRGTGELFF. CDR3 coding DNA: TGTGCCTGGAGTCCCCGGGGCACCGGGGAGCTGTTTTTT. Full variable domain (rest looked up from reference TRBV30 and TRBJ2-2): SQTIHQWPATLVQPVGSPLSLECTVEGTSNPNLYWYRQAAGRGLQLLFYSVGIGQISSEVPQNLSASRPQDRQFILSSKKLLLSDSGFYLCAWSPRGTGELFFGEGSRLTVL.